A selection of T cell receptor beta chains follows, all from one sample in a study of blood T cell repertoires in COVID-19. Repertoires were generated with immunoSEQ multiplex PCR, while TCRdb's copy carries only in-frame clones and drops some. The table shows approximately 490,000 clones, with 87% occurring only once. Sequenced: PBMCs or T cells enriched from blood (not recorded which). Every receptor here comes from a woman between 18 and 30 years old who had recovered from COVID-19. The CDR3 runs from the conserved cysteine through the conserved F or W. The D gene is left open where the match is weak. Rows may omit the clone size; those that give it use once, few, many or a size class.

clone_size | d_call | j_call | v_call | cdr3_aa | cdr3_nt
once | - | TRBJ1-4 | TRBV7-2 | CASSPTRTALGEKLFF | TGTGCCAGCAGCCCAACTCGGACAGCCCTGGGGGAAAAACTGTTTTTT
- | - | TRBJ2-3 | TRBV6-5 | CASSVPSTDTQYF | TGTGCCAGCAGCGTCCCTAGCACAGATACGCAGTATTTT
- | - | TRBJ2-3 | TRBV5-1 | CASSGGQITDTQYF | TGCGCCAGCAGCGGGGGACAAATAACAGATACGCAGTATTTT
- | - | TRBJ1-2 | TRBV12-5 | CASGSPGYGYTF | TGTGCTAGTGGTTCGCCGGGCTATGGCTACACCTTC
- | TRBD2 | TRBJ2-7 | TRBV5-1 | CASSLTGTGGYEQYF | TGCGCCAGCAGCTTGACCGGGACGGGGGGCTACGAGCAGTACTTC
- | TRBD2 | TRBJ2-5 | TRBV6-6 | CASSWGGEEVETQYF | TGTGCCAGCAGTTGGGGGGGGGAGGAGGTGGAGACCCAGTACTTC
- | - | TRBJ1-1 | TRBV5-5 | CASSLDIYTEAFF | TGTGCCAGCAGCTTGGACATTTATACTGAAGCTTTCTTT
- | TRBD1 | TRBJ1-1 | TRBV15 | CATSGGQGGNTEAFF | TGTGCCACCAGCGGCGGACAGGGAGGGAACACTGAAGCTTTCTTT
- | - | TRBJ1-3 | TRBV28 | CASSLSGGGNTIYF | TGTGCCAGCAGCCTTTCGGGGGGAGGAAACACCATATATTTT
- | - | TRBJ1-4 | TRBV11-2 | CASGASSTNEKLFF | TGTGCCAGCGGGGCATCTTCAACTAATGAAAAACTGTTTTTT
- | - | TRBJ1-2 | TRBV5-1 | CASREAGELGYTF | TGCGCCAGCAGAGAGGCAGGGGAACTCGGCTACACCTTC
- | - | TRBJ1-1 | TRBV11-1 | CASSLAQGGTNTEAFF | TGTGCCAGCAGCTTAGCGCAGGGAGGGACCAACACTGAAGCTTTCTTT
- | TRBD1 | TRBJ1-2 | TRBV27 | CASSPRQGTGGYTF | TGTGCCAGCAGTCCTCGACAGGGAACGGGAGGCTACACCTTC
- | - | TRBJ1-2 | TRBV30 | CACPQGHGYTF | TGTGCCTGTCCACAGGGACATGGCTACACCTTC
- | - | TRBJ1-2 | TRBV21-1 | CASSKAVRVRGYTF | TGTGCCAGCAGCAAAGCAGTCAGGGTAAGGGGCTACACCTTC
- | - | TRBJ1-4 | TRBV25-1 | CASSEGGSEKLFF | TGTGCCAGCAGTGAAGGGGGGAGTGAAAAACTGTTTTTT
- | - | TRBJ2-1 | TRBV7-2 | CASSLLSNRESYNEQFF | TGTGCCAGCAGCTTACTCAGCAATCGGGAGTCTTACAATGAGCAGTTCTTC
- | - | TRBJ1-1 | TRBV30 | CAWSGTGNTEAFF | TGTGCCTGGAGTGGTACAGGGAACACTGAAGCTTTCTTT
- | - | TRBJ2-3 | TRBV6-5 | CASSYGNREADTQYF | TGTGCCAGCAGTTACGGGAACAGGGAAGCAGATACGCAGTATTTT
- | - | TRBJ1-5 | TRBV6-1 | CASSEVAGPAAQHF | TGTGCCAGCAGTGAAGTAGCAGGGCCGGCAGCCCAGCATTTT
- | - | TRBJ1-4 | TRBV5-8 | CASSFHMATEKLFF | TGTGCCAGCAGCTTCCATATGGCAACGGAAAAACTGTTTTTT
- | TRBD2 | TRBJ2-3 | TRBV28 | CASSLVSVRSGGTSSSDTQYF | TGTGCCAGCAGTTTAGTTTCGGTTAGGAGCGGGGGGACATCTTCATCGGATACGCAGTATTTT
- | TRBD2 | TRBJ2-3 | TRBV7-2 | CASSPYGAGGDTQYF | TGTGCCAGCAGCCCCTACGGAGCGGGGGGGGATACGCAGTATTTT
- | TRBD1 | TRBJ1-2 | TRBV5-8 | CASNPGRQGSYGYTF | TGTGCCAGCAATCCCGGTCGACAGGGTTCCTATGGCTACACCTTC
- | TRBD1 | TRBJ1-4 | TRBV4-1 | CASSQPWDSLEKLFF | TGCGCCAGCAGCCAACCGTGGGACAGTTTGGAAAAACTGTTTTTT
many | TRBD2 | TRBJ2-5 | TRBV7-9 | CASSPGTSQETQYF | TGTGCCAGCAGCCCGGGGACTAGCCAAGAGACCCAGTACTTC
- | TRBD2 | TRBJ2-5 | TRBV30 | CAFMTSGAVGTQYF | TGTGCCTTCATGACTAGCGGGGCGGTGGGGACCCAGTACTTC
- | - | TRBJ1-4 | TRBV28 | CASSTGSEKLFF | TGTGCCAGCAGTACAGGGAGTGAAAAACTGTTTTTT
- | TRBD1 | TRBJ2-5 | TRBV4-2 | CASSQSPAFTGGAETQYF | TGTGCCAGCAGCCAAAGCCCGGCCTTCACAGGGGGCGCGGAGACCCAGTACTTC
once | TRBD1 | TRBJ2-7 | TRBV19 | CASSIGTGSGEQYF | TGTGCCAGTAGTATTGGGACAGGGTCCGGGGAGCAGTACTTC
- | - | TRBJ1-4 | TRBV19 | CASKNDVQGGEKLFF | TGTGCCAGTAAAAACGATGTGCAGGGTGGCGAAAAACTGTTTTTT
few | TRBD2 | TRBJ2-1 | TRBV5-4 | CASSPSGALGRQFF | TGTGCCAGCAGCCCAAGCGGGGCCCTTGGTCGGCAGTTCTTC
- | - | TRBJ1-2 | TRBV24-1 | CAIHRDNTNYGYTF | TGTGCCATCCACCGGGACAATACTAACTATGGCTACACCTTC
- | TRBD2 | TRBJ2-5 | TRBV30 | CAWSVLAGVQETQYF | TGTGCCTGGAGTGTCCTAGCGGGGGTCCAAGAGACCCAGTACTTC
- | - | TRBJ2-7 | TRBV7-8 | CASSPTRVSPVEQYF | TGTGCCAGCAGCCCCACCAGGGTCTCGCCGGTCGAGCAGTACTTC
- | TRBD2 | TRBJ2-5 | TRBV7-8 | CASTLGLALPETQYF | TGTGCCAGCACTCTCGGACTAGCCCTCCCAGAGACCCAGTACTTC
- | - | TRBJ1-1 | TRBV28 | CASSLQRQEAFF | TGTGCCAGCAGTTTGCAGAGGCAGGAAGCTTTCTTT
- | TRBD1 | TRBJ1-4 | TRBV7-2 | CASSQDRESATNEKLFF | TGTGCCAGCAGCCAGGACAGGGAATCTGCAACTAATGAAAAACTGTTTTTT
- | - | TRBJ1-1 | TRBV3-1/TRBV3-2 | CASSQVVGGTEAFF | TGTGCCAGCAGCCAAGTGGTGGGGGGGACTGAAGCTTTCTTT
- | TRBD2 | TRBJ2-1 | TRBV3-1/TRBV3-2 | CASSQGTSGDYNEQFF | TGTGCCAGCAGCCAAGGGACTAGCGGGGATTACAATGAGCAGTTCTTC